Given below is one T cell receptor beta chain in context. Data came from immunoSEQ multiplex PCR; TCRdb stores just in-frame clones and leaves some out. The table includes under 85,000 clones, around 91% detected once. This specimen comes from a study of blood T cell repertoires in COVID-19. Study summary: Sites in the United States, Italy and Spain provided acute and convalescent COVID-19 samples. Nucleic acid was either cDNA or gDNA, and it came from T cells, B-cell-depleted T cells, or PBMCs.

The sequence was obtained from a man aged 50 or older with acute or convalescent COVID-19. The material sequenced was peripheral blood.

The CDR3 nucleotides read TGTGCCAGCAGTTTAATTTACGGCGGGATAATCCGGGGAGAGACCCAGTACTTC. Translated, it gives CASSLIYGGIIRGETQYF. V and J are TRBV27 and TRBJ2-5, with D possibly being TRBD2 (6 bases). This CDR3 contains 18 residues. Germline CDR1 MNHEY, CDR2 SMNVEV (reference sequence). V lost 2 bases to trimming and J lost 4 bases, with 23 bases between them.